A selection of T cell receptor beta chains follows, all from one sample in a study of T cell responses to AZD1222 COVID-19 vaccine. The repertoire was sequenced with immunoSEQ multiplex PCR; TCRdb's copy has only in-frame clones and lacks some. Of some 130,000 clones in the sample, over 85% were seen once. This sample comprised peripheral blood, obtained 28 days after the second AZD1222 dose. These receptors all stem from an adult who received the AZD1222 COVID-19 vaccine. CDR3s include the opening cysteine and the closing phenylalanine or tryptophan. Each record gives: V gene, J gene, D gene, clone size, CDR3 protein, CDR3 DNA. A D gene is named only where the DNA matches it firmly. Only part of the rows carry a size: once, few, many, or a class if the clone is expanded.

TRBV12-3/TRBV12-4,TRBJ1-1,TRBD1,-,CASSWAGGSEAFF,TGTGCCAGCAGTTGGGCAGGGGGATCTGAAGCTTTCTTT
TRBV6-1,TRBJ2-3,TRBD1,-,CASSEDRLWDTQYF,TGTGCCAGCAGTGAGGACAGGCTTTGGGATACGCAGTATTTT
TRBV29-1,TRBJ1-6,-,-,CSVLDSLNSPLHF,TGCAGCGTTCTCGACAGCCTAAATTCACCCCTCCACTTT
TRBV6-1,TRBJ1-5,-,once,CASSEAWTHNQPQHF,TGTGCCAGCAGTGAAGCGTGGACACATAATCAGCCCCAGCATTTT
TRBV4-1,TRBJ1-4,-,-,CASSQEGGTNEKLFF,TGCGCCAGCAGCCAAGAGGGAGGAACTAATGAAAAACTGTTTTTT
TRBV12-5,TRBJ1-2,TRBD1,-,CASGLVLIGQGNYGYTF,TGTGCTAGTGGTTTGGTATTGATAGGACAGGGAAACTATGGCTACACCTTC
TRBV10-3,TRBJ2-2,TRBD2,-,CATFAGAGELFF,TGTGCCACCTTCGCGGGGGCCGGGGAGCTGTTTTTT
TRBV6-5,TRBJ1-5,-,few,CASSTEGRQQPQHF,TGTGCCAGCAGTACTGAAGGGCGCCAACAGCCCCAGCATTTT
TRBV4-2,TRBJ2-4,-,-,CASSPGEGDIQYF,TGTGCCAGCAGCCCCGGGGAGGGGGACATTCAGTACTTC
TRBV29-1,TRBJ1-1,-,-,CSVSGRLNTEAFF,TGCAGCGTTTCGGGCAGGCTGAACACTGAAGCTTTCTTT
TRBV19,TRBJ1-1,TRBD1,-,CASSRDRVGMNTEAFF,TGTGCCAGTAGCCGAGACAGGGTGGGGATGAACACTGAAGCTTTCTTT
TRBV7-9,TRBJ1-6,TRBD1,-,CASSPGQAGSPLHF,TGTGCCAGCAGCCCCGGACAGGCTGGTTCACCCCTCCACTTT
TRBV12-3/TRBV12-4,TRBJ1-2,-,-,CASSLQGGYTF,TGTGCCAGCAGTTTACAAGGAGGCTACACCTTC
TRBV19,TRBJ2-2,-,-,CASSIEGLGSPPGELFF,TGTGCCAGTAGTATAGAAGGTTTGGGGTCCCCCCCCGGGGAGCTGTTTTTT
TRBV6-5,TRBJ2-7,TRBD2,-,CASSYSSGGSSYEQYF,TGTGCCAGCAGTTACTCGAGTGGCGGGAGCTCCTACGAGCAGTACTTC
TRBV10-3,TRBJ1-2,-,-,CAISDSTYYGYTF,TGTGCCATCAGTGACAGCACCTACTATGGCTACACCTTC
TRBV27,TRBJ2-7,-,-,CASSLGASYEQYF,TGTGCCAGCAGTTTAGGGGCCTCCTACGAGCAGTACTTC
TRBV14,TRBJ2-7,-,-,CASSPLGGSYEQYF,TGTGCCAGCAGCCCCCTGGGGGGATCCTACGAGCAGTACTTC
TRBV28,TRBJ1-4,-,-,CASSLRGAGNEKLFF,TGTGCCAGCAGTTTAAGGGGCGCGGGTAATGAAAAACTGTTTTTT
TRBV4-2,TRBJ2-1,TRBD2,-,CATRLAGNNEQFF,TGTGCCACACGACTAGCGGGGAACAATGAGCAGTTCTTC
TRBV4-2,TRBJ1-4,TRBD1,-,CASSQDRGTGSEKLFF,TGTGCCAGCAGCCAAGACAGAGGGACAGGGTCTGAAAAACTGTTTTTT
TRBV2,TRBJ1-5,-,-,CASTRRANQPQHF,TGTGCCAGCACAAGGAGAGCGAATCAGCCCCAGCATTTT
TRBV2,TRBJ2-5,-,few,CASVRGSNQETQYF,TGTGCCAGCGTAAGGGGTTCAAACCAAGAGACCCAGTACTTC
TRBV7-2,TRBJ1-5,-,-,CASSPAGGYYQPQHF,TGTGCCAGCAGCCCAGCGGGAGGGTACTATCAGCCCCAGCATTTT
TRBV30,TRBJ2-7,-,-,CAWSRPYYEQYF,TGTGCCTGGAGTCGACCCTACTACGAGCAGTACTTC
TRBV19,TRBJ1-1,-,-,CATVRRDPEEAFF,TGTGCCACCGTACGTCGGGACCCAGAAGAAGCTTTCTTT
TRBV6-6,TRBJ1-5,-,-,CASSYAGNQPQHF,TGTGCCAGCAGTTATGCGGGGAATCAGCCCCAGCATTTT
TRBV7-2,TRBJ1-1,TRBD1,-,CASSFLRDRANRAFF,TGTGCCAGCAGCTTTCTTCGGGACAGGGCAAATAGGGCTTTCTTT
TRBV30,TRBJ2-3,TRBD2,-,CAWSSLTSGEIADTQYF,TGTGCCTGGAGCAGCCTTACTAGCGGGGAAATCGCAGATACGCAGTATTTT
TRBV12-3/TRBV12-4,TRBJ1-6,-,-,CASSVDRFGTLHF,TGTGCCAGCAGTGTAGACCGATTTGGGACCCTCCACTTT
TRBV7-9,TRBJ2-7,-,-,CASSLGGAGSEQYF,TGTGCCAGCAGCTTAGGGGGAGCGGGTTCCGAGCAGTACTTC
TRBV30,TRBJ1-3,-,-,CAWTAGFGNTIYF,TGTGCCTGGACGGCGGGGTTTGGAAACACCATATATTTT
TRBV20-1,TRBJ1-6,-,-,CSANPAGALHF,TGCAGTGCTAATCCTGCGGGGGCCCTCCACTTT
TRBV5-1,TRBJ2-7,-,-,CASSLSDGTYEQYF,TGCGCCAGCAGCTTGAGCGACGGTACCTACGAGCAGTACTTC
TRBV2,TRBJ1-1,-,-,CASVPGEGGEAFF,TGTGCCAGCGTTCCCGGGGAGGGGGGAGAAGCTTTCTTT
TRBV11-1,TRBJ2-3,-,-,CASSPPQGFTDTQYF,TGTGCCAGCAGCCCACCTCAGGGTTTCACAGATACGCAGTATTTT
TRBV3-1/TRBV3-2,TRBJ2-2,-,-,CASSLLLNTGELFF,TGTGCCAGCAGCCTGTTGCTTAACACCGGGGAGCTGTTTTTT